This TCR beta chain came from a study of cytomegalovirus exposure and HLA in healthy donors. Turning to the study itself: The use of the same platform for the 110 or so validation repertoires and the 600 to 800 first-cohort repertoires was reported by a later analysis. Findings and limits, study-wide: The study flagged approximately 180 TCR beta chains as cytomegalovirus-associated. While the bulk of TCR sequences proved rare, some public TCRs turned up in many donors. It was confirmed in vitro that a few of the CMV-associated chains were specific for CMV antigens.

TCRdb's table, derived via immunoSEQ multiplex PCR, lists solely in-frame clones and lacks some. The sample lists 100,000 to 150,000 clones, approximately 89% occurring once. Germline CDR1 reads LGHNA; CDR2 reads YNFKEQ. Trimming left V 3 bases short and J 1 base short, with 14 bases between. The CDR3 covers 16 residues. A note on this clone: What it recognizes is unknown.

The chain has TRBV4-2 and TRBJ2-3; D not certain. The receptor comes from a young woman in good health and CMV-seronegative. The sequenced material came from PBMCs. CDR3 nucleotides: TGTGCCAGCAGCCAGCGGCCACCTCCTCGCACAGATACGCAGTATTTT. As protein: CASSQRPPPRTDTQYF.